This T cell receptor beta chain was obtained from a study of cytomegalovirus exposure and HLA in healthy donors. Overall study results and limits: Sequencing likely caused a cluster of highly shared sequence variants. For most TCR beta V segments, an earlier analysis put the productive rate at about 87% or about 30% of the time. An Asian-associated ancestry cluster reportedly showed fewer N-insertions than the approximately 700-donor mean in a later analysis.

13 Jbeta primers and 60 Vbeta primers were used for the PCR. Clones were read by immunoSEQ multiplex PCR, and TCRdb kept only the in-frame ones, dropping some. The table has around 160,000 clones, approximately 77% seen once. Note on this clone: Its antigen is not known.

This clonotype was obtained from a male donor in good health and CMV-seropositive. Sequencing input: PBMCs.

The CDR3 sequence is CASSVASGGLTGETQYF. The CDR3 DNA follows: TGTGCCAGCAGCGTAGCTAGCGGGGGGCTTACGGGGGAGACCCAGTACTTC. This chain links TRBV9 with TRBJ2-5; 11 nucleotides agree with TRBD2. Trimming at V came to 0 bases and at J to 5 bases, leaving 9 bases not matched to a gene. Germline V CDR1 and CDR2: SGDLS, YYNGEE. This CDR3 spans 17 amino acids.